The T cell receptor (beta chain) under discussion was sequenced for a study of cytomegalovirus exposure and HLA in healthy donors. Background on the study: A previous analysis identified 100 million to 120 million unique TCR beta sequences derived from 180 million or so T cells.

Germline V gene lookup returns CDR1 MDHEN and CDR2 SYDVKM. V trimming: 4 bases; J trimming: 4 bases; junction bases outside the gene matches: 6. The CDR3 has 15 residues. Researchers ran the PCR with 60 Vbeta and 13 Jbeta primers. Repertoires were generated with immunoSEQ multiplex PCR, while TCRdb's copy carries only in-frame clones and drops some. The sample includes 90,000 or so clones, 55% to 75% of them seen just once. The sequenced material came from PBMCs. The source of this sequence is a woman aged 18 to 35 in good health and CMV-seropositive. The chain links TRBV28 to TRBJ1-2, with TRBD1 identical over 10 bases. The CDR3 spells CASSSLTGGGYGYTF. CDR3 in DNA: TGTGCCAGCAGTTCACTGACAGGGGGCGGCTATGGCTACACCTTC.